This entry lists 17 T cell receptor beta chains sequenced from one sample in a study of blood T cell repertoires in COVID-19. Produced via immunoSEQ multiplex PCR; TCRdb's table is partial and in-frame only. The repertoire holds 190,000 or so clones, with about 81% as singletons. The sequencing input was peripheral blood. These receptors were taken from a woman older than 75 with COVID-19, enrolled during active disease.

The chain couples TRBV6-4 to TRBJ2-3; TRBD2 aligns across 11 bases. The junction had 8 bases not matched to a gene; V was cut back by 5 bases and J by 7 bases. Germline V gives CDR1 MRHNA, CDR2 SNTAGT. This CDR3 has 15 amino acids. CDR3 region: CASSPISGGVNTQYF. CDR3 in DNA: TGTGCCAGCAGTCCGATTAGCGGGGGGGTGAATACGCAGTATTTT.

In its sample, this clone was seen a few times. This chain uses TRBV11-2 with TRBJ1-5; D call uncertain. This CDR3 comprises 12 residues. V was pared by 6 bases and J by 5 bases, with 8 bases between. Germline V gene sequence: CDR1 SGHAT, CDR2 FQNNGV. The CDR3 reads CASSDSDQPQHF. As DNA, the CDR3 is TGTGCCAGCAGTGACTCGGATCAGCCCCAGCATTTT.

The chain carries TRBV5-1 and TRBJ2-3; D is ambiguous. The CDR3 covers 15 residues. The germline gives CDR1 SGHRS, CDR2 YFSETQ. Between the trimmed V and J ends, which lost 4 bases and 2 bases, there was a span of 14 bases. The CDR3 DNA follows: TGCGCCAGCAGCCCGCGTGACACCGTCACAGATACGCAGTATTTT. As protein: CASSPRDTVTDTQYF.

This clone was counted once. The V gene is TRBV7-9, the J gene TRBJ2-3; TRBD2 matches at 7 bases. Unmatched junction bases numbered 9, after V lost 5 bases and J lost 1 base. CDR1 is SEHNR, CDR2 FQNEAQ, per germline (reference sequence). The CDR3 runs to 16 residues. The CDR3 bases are TGTGCCAGCAGCAGAAGTCTAGCGGACCGCACAGATACGCAGTATTTT. As protein: CASSRSLADRTDTQYF.

CDR3 in amino acids: CASSFGTDQPQHF. Here the CDR3 DNA reads TGCGCCAGCAGCTTTGGGACAGATCAGCCCCAGCATTTT. V is TRBV5-1 and J is TRBJ1-5; 7 positions agree with TRBD1. The J segment lost 5 bases and the V segment lost 2 bases, leaving 1 base of the junction unmatched. Per the germline V gene, CDR1 is SGHRS and CDR2 is YFSETQ. CDR3 size: 13 residues.

The chain combines TRBV6-6 with TRBJ2-7; 9 bases line up with TRBD1. This CDR3 region has 15 residues. CDR1 and CDR2 (germline): MNHNY, SVGAGI (reference sequence). J gave up 6 bases and V 2 bases, and 8 bases lay outside the gene matches. CDR3 sequence: CASSYGAGTGSEQYF. The CDR3 region has the DNA TGTGCCAGCAGTTACGGTGCGGGGACAGGGAGCGAGCAGTACTTC.

The chain links TRBV28 to TRBJ2-3, with 9 bases matching TRBD1. Germline V CDR1 and CDR2: MDHEN, SYDVKM. The CDR3 sequence is 15 residues long. V lost 8 bases, J lost 1 base, and 7 bases stayed unmatched. The CDR3 nucleotides read TGTGCCAGCGCCGACCGGGACAGGGGCACAGATACGCAGTATTTT. This gives the protein CASADRDRGTDTQYF.

The chain is built from TRBV5-5 and TRBJ2-2; D not resolved. V was cut by 5 bases and J by 2 bases, with 7 bases left in between. The CDR3 has 13 amino acids. CDR1 is SGHKS and CDR2 is YYEKEE in the germline V gene (reference sequence). CDR3 sequence: CASSPGNTGELFF. CDR3 nucleotides: TGTGCCAGCAGTCCTGGCAACACCGGGGAGCTGTTTTTT.

V usage is TRBV7-8 and J usage is TRBJ2-1, with D tentatively TRBD2 (7 bases). V gave up 4 bases and J gave up 6 bases, with 19 bases separating them. The CDR3 extends over 16 amino acids. CDR1 SGHVS and CDR2 FQNEAQ come from the germline V gene. The CDR3 reads CASSSLMGGAFNEQFF. The CDR3 DNA is TGTGCCAGCAGCTCCCTTATGGGGGGGGCTTTCAATGAGCAGTTCTTC.

The chain has TRBV30 and TRBJ2-7, with TRBD2 matching 9 bases. J was trimmed by 6 bases and V by 4 bases; bases with no gene match: 10. This CDR3 is built from 14 residues. Germline values: CDR1 GTSNPN, CDR2 SVGIG (reference sequence). The CDR3 nucleotides are TGTGCCTGGACCCTCATAGCGGGGGCCGCCGAGCAGTACTTC. It specifies CAWTLIAGAAEQYF.

This chain joins TRBV3-1 (or the pseudogene TRBV3-2) and TRBJ1-6; no clear D. The germline V gene has CDR1 LGHDT and CDR2 YNNKEL (reference sequence). The ends were cut back, 1 base at V and 0 bases at J, with 7 bases in the middle. This CDR3 region has 16 residues. CDR3 in DNA: TGTGCCAGCAGCCAAGTTGAGAGCTCCTATAATTCACCCCTCCACTTT. It translates to CASSQVESSYNSPLHF.

This clone was seen a handful of times. The rearrangement links TRBV15 to TRBJ2-1; 7 nucleotides agree with TRBD2. Germline trimming cut 7 bases from V and 14 bases from J; bases unmatched to any gene: 11. CDR1 and CDR2 (germline): LNHNV, YYDKDF (reference sequence). The CDR3 totals 12 residues. This chain's CDR3 is CATTRVRGTEFF. CDR3 bases: TGTGCCACCACCCGCGTGCGGGGGACCGAGTTCTTC. The variable domain in full, completed from reference TRBV15 and TRBJ2-1, reads DAMVIQNPRYQVTQFGKPVTLSCSQTLNHNVMYWYQQKSSQAPKLLFHYYDKDFNNEADTPDNFQSRRPNTSFCFLDIRSPGLGDTAMYLCATTRVRGTEFFGPGTRLTVL.

The chain recombines TRBV27 with TRBJ2-1; possible D gene TRBD1, 6 bases. The V end lost 6 bases, the J end lost 3 bases, and 9 bases lay between the germline ends. This CDR3 is built from 13 residues. Germline V gene data show CDR1 as MNHEY and CDR2 as SMNVEV (reference sequence). Written as DNA, the CDR3 is TGTGCCAGCAGGCCACAGGGCTACAATGAGCAGTTCTTC. Protein: CASRPQGYNEQFF.

V is TRBV18 and J is TRBJ1-5; D is perhaps TRBD1 (6 bases). CDR1 and CDR2 (germline): KGHSH, LQKENI. The CDR3 is made up of 15 amino acids. Between the trimmed V and J ends, which lost 6 bases and 7 bases, there was a span of 19 bases. The chain's CDR3 is CASSPRLGASQPQHF. CDR3 coding DNA: TGTGCCAGCTCCCCCCGGCTGGGGGCGAGCCAGCCCCAGCATTTT.

This clone has only a few counts. The chain uses TRBV11-3 and TRBJ1-3; 7 bases agree with TRBD1. Per the germline V gene, CDR1 is SGHNT and CDR2 is YENEEA. The V segment lost 3 bases and the J segment 4 bases; nucleotides outside the gene matches: 3. This CDR3 region has 14 residues. The CDR3 loop reads CASSFGTAGNTIYF. CDR3 coding DNA: TGTGCCAGCAGCTTCGGGACAGCAGGAAACACCATATATTTT. The full variable domain, with the rest looked up from reference TRBV11-3 and TRBJ1-3, is EAGVVQSPRYKIIEKKQPVAFWCNPISGHNTLYWYLQNLGQGPELLIRYENEEAVDDSQLPKDRFSAERLKGVDSTLKIQPAELGDSAVYLCASSFGTAGNTIYFGEGSWLTVV.

The CDR3 sequence: CASSLQGAGLATYNEQFF. The CDR3 DNA sequence: TGTGCCAGCAGCCTTCAGGGGGCGGGACTAGCGACCTACAATGAGCAGTTCTTC. The genes are TRBV28 and TRBJ2-1, with TRBD2 matching over 10 bases. From germline, CDR1 is MDHEN and CDR2 SYDVKM. V lost 6 bases to trimming and J lost 2 bases; unmatched junction nucleotides: 13. The CDR3 length is 18 residues.

J is TRBJ1-2 and V is TRBV2, with 7 bases matching TRBD1. After removal of 3 bases from V and 7 bases from J, the junction contained 5 bases not matched to a gene. Germline V gives CDR1 SNHLY, CDR2 FYNNEI. CDR3 size: 13 residues. The CDR3 reads CASSEVTGSGYTF. For the CDR3, the DNA is TGTGCCAGCAGTGAGGTGACAGGGTCTGGCTACACCTTC.